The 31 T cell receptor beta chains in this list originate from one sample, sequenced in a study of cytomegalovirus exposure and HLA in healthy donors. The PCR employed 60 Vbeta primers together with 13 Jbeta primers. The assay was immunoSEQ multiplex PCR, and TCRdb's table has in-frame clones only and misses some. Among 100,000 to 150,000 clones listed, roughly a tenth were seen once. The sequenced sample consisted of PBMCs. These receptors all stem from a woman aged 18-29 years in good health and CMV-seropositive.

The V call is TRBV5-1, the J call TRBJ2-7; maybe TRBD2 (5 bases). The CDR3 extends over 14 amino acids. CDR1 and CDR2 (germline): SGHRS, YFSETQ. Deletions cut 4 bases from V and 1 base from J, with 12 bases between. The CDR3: CASSGSGSSYEQYF. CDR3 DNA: TGCGCCAGCAGCGGTTCGGGGAGTTCCTACGAGCAGTACTTC.

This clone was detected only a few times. CDR3 protein: CASSLEGQGLETQYF. The CDR3 DNA follows: TGCGCCAGCAGCTTGGAGGGACAGGGGCTAGAGACCCAGTACTTC. The rearrangement uses TRBV5-1 and TRBJ2-5; 10 nucleotides match TRBD1. The CDR3 has 15 amino acids. The germline V gene encodes CDR1 SGHRS and CDR2 YFSETQ. With 0 bases clipped from V and 4 bases from J, the junction kept 3 bases outside the gene matches.

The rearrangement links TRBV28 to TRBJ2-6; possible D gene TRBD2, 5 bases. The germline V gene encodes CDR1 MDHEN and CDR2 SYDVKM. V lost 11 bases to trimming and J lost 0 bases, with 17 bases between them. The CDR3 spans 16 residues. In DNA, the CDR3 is TGTGCCGTCGAGGGTCCCCTAAACTCTGGGGCCAACGTCCTGACTTTC. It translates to CAVEGPLNSGANVLTF.

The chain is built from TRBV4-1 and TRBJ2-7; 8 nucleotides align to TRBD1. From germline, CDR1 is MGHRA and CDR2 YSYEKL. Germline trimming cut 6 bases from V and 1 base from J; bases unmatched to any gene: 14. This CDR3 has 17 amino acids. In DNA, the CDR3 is TGCGCCAGCAGACCCGGACAGGGAAGGTCCGAATCCTACGAGCAGTACGTC. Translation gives CASRPGQGRSESYEQYV.

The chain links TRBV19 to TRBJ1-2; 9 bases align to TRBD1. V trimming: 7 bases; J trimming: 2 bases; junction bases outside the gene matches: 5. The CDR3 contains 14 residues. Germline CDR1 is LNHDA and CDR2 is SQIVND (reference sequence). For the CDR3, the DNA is TGTGCCAGTAAACCAACAGGGGGCAACTATGGCTACACCTTC. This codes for CASKPTGGNYGYTF.

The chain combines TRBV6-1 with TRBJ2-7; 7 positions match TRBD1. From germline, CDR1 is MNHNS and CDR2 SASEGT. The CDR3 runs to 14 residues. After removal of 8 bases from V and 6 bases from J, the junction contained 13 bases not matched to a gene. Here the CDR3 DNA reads TGTGCCAGCGGGCTGAAGACAGGGTATGGCGAGCAGTACTTC. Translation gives CASGLKTGYGEQYF.

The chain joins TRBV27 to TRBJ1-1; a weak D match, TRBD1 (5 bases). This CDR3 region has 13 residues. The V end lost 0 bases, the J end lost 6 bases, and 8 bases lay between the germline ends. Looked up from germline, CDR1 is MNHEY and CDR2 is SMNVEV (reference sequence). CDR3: CASSLSGEAEAFF. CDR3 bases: TGTGCCAGCAGTTTATCAGGGGAGGCTGAAGCTTTCTTT.

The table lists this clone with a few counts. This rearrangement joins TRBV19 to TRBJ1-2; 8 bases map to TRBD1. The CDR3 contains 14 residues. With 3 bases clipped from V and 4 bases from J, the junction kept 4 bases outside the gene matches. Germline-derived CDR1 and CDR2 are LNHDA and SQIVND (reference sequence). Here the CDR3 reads CASSIGDRLYGYTF. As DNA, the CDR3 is TGTGCCAGTAGTATTGGGGACAGGCTCTATGGCTACACCTTC.

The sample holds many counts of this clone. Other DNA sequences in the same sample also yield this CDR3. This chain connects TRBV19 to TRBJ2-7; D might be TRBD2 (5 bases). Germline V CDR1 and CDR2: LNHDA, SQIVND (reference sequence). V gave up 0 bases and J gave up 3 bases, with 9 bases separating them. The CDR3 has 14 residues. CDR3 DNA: TGTGCCAGTAGTATAGACGCCGGGAACTACGAGCAGTACTTC. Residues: CASSIDAGNYEQYF.

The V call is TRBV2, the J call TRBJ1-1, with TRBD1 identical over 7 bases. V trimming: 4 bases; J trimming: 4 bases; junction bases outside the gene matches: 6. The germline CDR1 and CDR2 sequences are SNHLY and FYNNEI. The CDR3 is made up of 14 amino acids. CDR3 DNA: TGTGCCAGCAGTGTGCAGGGGGTGAGCACTGAAGCTTTCTTT. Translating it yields CASSVQGVSTEAFF.

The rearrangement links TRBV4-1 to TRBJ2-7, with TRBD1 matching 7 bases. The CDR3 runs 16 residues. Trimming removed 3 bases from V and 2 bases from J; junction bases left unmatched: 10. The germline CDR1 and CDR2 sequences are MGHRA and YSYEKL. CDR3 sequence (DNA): TGCGCCAGCAGCCAGGGGACCGGGACAGTAACCTACGAGCAGTACTTC. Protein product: CASSQGTGTVTYEQYF.

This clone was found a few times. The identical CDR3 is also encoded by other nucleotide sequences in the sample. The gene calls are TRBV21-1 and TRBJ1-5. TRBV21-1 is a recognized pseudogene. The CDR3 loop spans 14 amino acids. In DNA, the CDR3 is TGTGCCAGCAGCAGTGCTTTCTCCGGCGGGCCTCAGCATTTT. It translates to CASSSAFSGGPQHF.

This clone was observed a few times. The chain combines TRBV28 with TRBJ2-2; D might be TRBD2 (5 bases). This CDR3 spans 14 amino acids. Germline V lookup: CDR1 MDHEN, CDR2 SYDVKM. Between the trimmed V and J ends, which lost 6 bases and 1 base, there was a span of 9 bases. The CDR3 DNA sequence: TGTGCCAGCAGCCCCCGGGGGAACACCGGGGAGCTGTTTTTT. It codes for CASSPRGNTGELFF.

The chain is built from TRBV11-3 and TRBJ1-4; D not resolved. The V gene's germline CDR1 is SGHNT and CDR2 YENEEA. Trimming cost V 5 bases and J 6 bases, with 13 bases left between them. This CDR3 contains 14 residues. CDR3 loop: CASSLLRGDEKLFF. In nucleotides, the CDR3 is TGTGCCAGCAGCCTACTACGGGGTGATGAAAAACTGTTTTTT.

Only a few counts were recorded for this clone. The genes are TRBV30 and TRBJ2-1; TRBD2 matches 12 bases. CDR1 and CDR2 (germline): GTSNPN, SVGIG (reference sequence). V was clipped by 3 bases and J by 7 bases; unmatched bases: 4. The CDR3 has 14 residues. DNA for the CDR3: TGTGCCTGGAGCGGACTAGCGGGATGGAATGAGCAGTTCTTC. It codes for CAWSGLAGWNEQFF.

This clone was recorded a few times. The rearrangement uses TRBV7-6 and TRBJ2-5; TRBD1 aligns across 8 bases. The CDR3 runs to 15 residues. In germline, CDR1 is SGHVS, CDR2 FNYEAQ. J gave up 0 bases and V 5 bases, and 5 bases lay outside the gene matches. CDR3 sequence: CASSPGGLYQETQYF. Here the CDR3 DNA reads TGTGCCAGCAGCCCAGGGGGCTTGTACCAAGAGACCCAGTACTTC.

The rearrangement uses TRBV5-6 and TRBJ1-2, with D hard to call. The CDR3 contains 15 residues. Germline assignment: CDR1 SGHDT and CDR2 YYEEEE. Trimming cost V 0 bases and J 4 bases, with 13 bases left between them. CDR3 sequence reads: CASSLATATSYGYTF. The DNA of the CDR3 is TGTGCCAGCAGCTTGGCCACAGCTACCTCCTATGGCTACACCTTC.

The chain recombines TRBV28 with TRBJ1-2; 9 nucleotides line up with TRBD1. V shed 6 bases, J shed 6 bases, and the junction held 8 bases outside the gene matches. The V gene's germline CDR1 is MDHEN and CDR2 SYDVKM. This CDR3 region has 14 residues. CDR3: CASRATGGADGYTF. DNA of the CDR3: TGTGCCAGCAGAGCAACAGGGGGCGCAGATGGCTACACCTTC.

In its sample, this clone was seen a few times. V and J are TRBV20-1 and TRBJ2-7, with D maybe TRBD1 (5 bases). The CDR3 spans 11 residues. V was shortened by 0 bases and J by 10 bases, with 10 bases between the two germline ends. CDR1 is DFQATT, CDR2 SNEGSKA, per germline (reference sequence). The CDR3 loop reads CSARDQGIQYF. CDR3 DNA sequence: TGCAGTGCTAGAGATCAGGGTATTCAGTACTTC.

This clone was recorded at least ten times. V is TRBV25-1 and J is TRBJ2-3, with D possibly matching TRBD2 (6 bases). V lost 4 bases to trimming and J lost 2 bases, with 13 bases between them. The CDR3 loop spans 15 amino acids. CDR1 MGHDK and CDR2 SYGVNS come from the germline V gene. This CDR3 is CASSAGDTHTDTQYF. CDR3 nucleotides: TGTGCCAGCAGTGCGGGAGACACACACACAGATACGCAGTATTTT. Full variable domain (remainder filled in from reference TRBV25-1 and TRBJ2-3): EADIYQTPRYLVIGTGKKITLECSQTMGHDKMYWYQQDPGMELHLIHYSYGVNSTEKGDLSSESTVSRIRTEHFPLTLESARPSHTSQYLCASSAGDTHTDTQYFGPGTRLTVL.

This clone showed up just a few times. DNA of the CDR3: TGTGCCAGCAGCCAAGGGCGGGATGCAGGGGAGCAGTACTTC. It specifies CASSQGRDAGEQYF. The chain joins TRBV4-2 to TRBJ2-7; D is possibly TRBD2 (6 bases). CDR3 length: 14 residues. With 1 base removed from V and 7 bases from J, the gap between germline ends came to 14 bases. The germline V gene encodes CDR1 LGHNA and CDR2 YNFKEQ.

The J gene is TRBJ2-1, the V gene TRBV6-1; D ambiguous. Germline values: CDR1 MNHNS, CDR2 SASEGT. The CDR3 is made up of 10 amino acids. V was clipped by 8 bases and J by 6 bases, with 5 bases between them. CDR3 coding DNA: TGTGCCAGCGCAGTCAATGAGCAGTTCTTC. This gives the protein CASAVNEQFF.

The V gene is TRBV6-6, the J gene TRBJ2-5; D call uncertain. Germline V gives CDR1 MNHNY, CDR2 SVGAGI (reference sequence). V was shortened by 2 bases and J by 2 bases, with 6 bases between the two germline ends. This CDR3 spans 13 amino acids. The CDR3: CASSYGLQETQYF. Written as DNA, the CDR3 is TGTGCCAGCAGTTACGGCTTGCAAGAGACCCAGTACTTC.

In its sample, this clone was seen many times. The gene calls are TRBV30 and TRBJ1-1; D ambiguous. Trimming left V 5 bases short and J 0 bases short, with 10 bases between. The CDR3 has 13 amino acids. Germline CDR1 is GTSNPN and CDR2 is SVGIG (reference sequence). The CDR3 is CAWSTGMNTEAFF. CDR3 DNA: TGTGCCTGGTCCACGGGGATGAACACTGAAGCTTTCTTT.

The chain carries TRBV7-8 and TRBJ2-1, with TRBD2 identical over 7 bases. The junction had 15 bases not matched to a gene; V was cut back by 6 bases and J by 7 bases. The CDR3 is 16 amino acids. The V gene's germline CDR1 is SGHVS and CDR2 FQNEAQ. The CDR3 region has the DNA TGTGCCAGCAGAATAGTCACTAGCGAAGTAGGGAATGAGCAGTTCTTC. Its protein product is CASRIVTSEVGNEQFF.

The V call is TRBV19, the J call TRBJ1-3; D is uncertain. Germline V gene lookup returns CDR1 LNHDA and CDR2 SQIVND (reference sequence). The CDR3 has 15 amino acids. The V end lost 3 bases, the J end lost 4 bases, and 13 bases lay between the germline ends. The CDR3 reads CASSMGGYAGNTIYF. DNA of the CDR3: TGTGCCAGTAGTATGGGAGGATACGCCGGAAACACCATATATTTT.

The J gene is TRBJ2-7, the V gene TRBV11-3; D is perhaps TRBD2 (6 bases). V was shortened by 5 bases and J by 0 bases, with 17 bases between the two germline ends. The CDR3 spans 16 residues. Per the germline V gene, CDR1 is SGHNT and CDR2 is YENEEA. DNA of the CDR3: TGTGCCAGCAGCCCCTTTAGCGGCGGCAGCTCCTACGAGCAGTACTTC. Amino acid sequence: CASSPFSGGSSYEQYF.

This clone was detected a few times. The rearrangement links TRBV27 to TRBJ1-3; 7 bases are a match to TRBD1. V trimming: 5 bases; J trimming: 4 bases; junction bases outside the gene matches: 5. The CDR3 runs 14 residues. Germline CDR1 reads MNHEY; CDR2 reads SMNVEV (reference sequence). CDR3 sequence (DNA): TGTGCCAGCAGTCCCACAGGGGACGGAAACACCATATATTTT. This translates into CASSPTGDGNTIYF.

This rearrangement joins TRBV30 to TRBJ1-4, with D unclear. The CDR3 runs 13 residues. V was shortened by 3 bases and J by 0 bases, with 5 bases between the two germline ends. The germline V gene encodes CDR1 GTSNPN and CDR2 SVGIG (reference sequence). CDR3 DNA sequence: TGTGCCTGGAGACGAGCAACTAATGAAAAACTGTTTTTT. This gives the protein CAWRRATNEKLFF.

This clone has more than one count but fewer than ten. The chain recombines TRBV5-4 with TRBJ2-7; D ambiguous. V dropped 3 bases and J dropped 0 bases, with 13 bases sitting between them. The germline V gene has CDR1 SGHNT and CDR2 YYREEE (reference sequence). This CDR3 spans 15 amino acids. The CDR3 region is CASSYKIDISYEQYF. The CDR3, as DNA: TGTGCCAGCAGCTATAAGATCGACATCTCCTACGAGCAGTACTTC.

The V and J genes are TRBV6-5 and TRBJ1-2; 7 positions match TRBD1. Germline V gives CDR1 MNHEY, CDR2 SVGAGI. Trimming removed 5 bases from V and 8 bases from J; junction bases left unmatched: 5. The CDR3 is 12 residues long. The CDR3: CASSNRGRGYTF. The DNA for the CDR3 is TGTGCCAGCAGTAACAGGGGACGAGGCTACACCTTC.